These 12 T cell receptor beta chains were sequenced from one sample in a study of radiation and T cells in renal cell carcinoma. Stated time point: baseline pretreatment blood. The sample's treatment: 15 Gy SBRT to primary tumor, nephrectomy 4 weeks later. The assay was immunoSEQ multiplex PCR, and TCRdb's table has in-frame clones only and misses some. The sample records 150,000 or so clones, about nine tenths being singletons. This specimen consisted of blood, obtained from a patient whose treatment included radiotherapy and nephrectomy. The receptor set was obtained from a woman between 70 and 85 years old with renal cell carcinoma.

The chain combines TRBV6-6 with TRBJ2-1; TRBD2 matches 7 bases. Germline trimming cut 4 bases from V and 5 bases from J; bases unmatched to any gene: 11. CDR3 length equals 16 residues. Germline CDR1 and CDR2: MNHNY and SVGAGI (reference sequence). CDR3 sequence: CASSSFVGGGDNEQFF. CDR3 in DNA: TGTGCCAGCAGTTCCTTTGTGGGGGGAGGGGACAATGAGCAGTTCTTC.

V usage is TRBV5-6 and J usage is TRBJ1-2, with D possibly matching TRBD1 (6 bases). V lost 1 base and J 2 bases, leaving 12 bases between the germline ends. The CDR3 runs 15 residues. Germline V gene sequence: CDR1 SGHDT, CDR2 YYEEEE. The CDR3 sequence is CASSLRITGNYGYTF. CDR3 bases: TGTGCCAGCAGCTTGCGTATAACAGGGAACTATGGCTACACCTTC.

This chain connects TRBV7-8 to TRBJ1-2; 7 bases align to TRBD1. CDR1 and CDR2 (germline): SGHVS, FQNEAQ. V lost 4 bases and J lost 4; bases outside the gene matches: 6. This CDR3 contains 14 residues. The CDR3 here is CASSSSTGFYGYTF. The CDR3, as DNA: TGTGCCAGCAGCTCATCGACAGGGTTCTATGGCTACACCTTC.

V is TRBV7-9 and J is TRBJ2-3; 9 nucleotides align to TRBD1. The CDR3 has 16 residues. Germline CDR1 SEHNR, CDR2 FQNEAQ (reference sequence). The V segment lost 5 bases and the J segment 1 base; nucleotides outside the gene matches: 7. The CDR3 spells CASSQQGAFGTDTQYF. CDR3 DNA sequence: TGTGCCAGCAGCCAACAGGGGGCTTTTGGCACAGATACGCAGTATTTT.

The chain couples TRBV30 to TRBJ1-1, with 9 nucleotides matching TRBD1. CDR3 length equals 15 residues. The V gene end was trimmed by 1 base and the J gene end by 1 base; junction bases not matched to a gene: 4. In germline, CDR1 is GTSNPN, CDR2 SVGIG (reference sequence). CDR3 nucleotide sequence: TGTGCCTGGAGTGCCTGGACAGGGGAGAACACTGAAGCTTTCTTT. This translates into CAWSAWTGENTEAFF. Complete variable domain (other parts from reference TRBV30 and TRBJ1-1): SQTIHQWPATLVQPVGSPLSLECTVEGTSNPNLYWYRQAAGRGLQLLFYSVGIGQISSEVPQNLSASRPQDRQFILSSKKLLLSDSGFYLCAWSAWTGENTEAFFGQGTRLTVV.

The chain links TRBV29-1 to TRBJ2-2; D uncertain. The CDR3 is made up of 12 amino acids. Germline V lookup: CDR1 SQVTM, CDR2 ANQGSEA. The V end lost 7 bases, the J end lost 2 bases, and 8 bases lay between the germline ends. In DNA, the CDR3 is TGCAGCGGGGCAAAAAACACCGGGGAGCTGTTTTTT. Its protein product is CSGAKNTGELFF.

Turning to this clone: This sample also contains other DNA sequences that code for the same CDR3. The chain couples TRBV5-6 to TRBJ1-1; D is ambiguous. CDR1 SGHDT and CDR2 YYEEEE come from the germline V gene. The CDR3 runs 13 residues. V was pared by 0 bases and J by 1 base, with 4 bases between. In DNA form, the CDR3 reads TGTGCCAGCAGCTTGGGGAGGAACACTGAAGCTTTCTTT. Translating gives CASSLGRNTEAFF.

Notes on this clone: At one end the junction does not follow the germline gene, possibly because of a read error. The chain joins TRBV7-7 to TRBJ2-1, with 10 bases identical to TRBD1. From germline, CDR1 is SSHAT and CDR2 FNYEAQ (reference sequence). This CDR3 comprises 15 residues. The CDR3 region has the DNA TGTGCTAGCAGCTTAGGACAGGGGGTAGGGAATGAGCAGTTCTTC. This encodes CASSLGQGVGNEQFF.

Concerning this clone: Sequence at one end of the junction differs from germline and may be a read error. V gene TRBV7-7 combines with J gene TRBJ1-3; D might be TRBD1 (5 bases). CDR1 and CDR2 (germline): SSHAT, FNYEAQ (reference sequence). This CDR3 has 15 amino acids. The CDR3 bases are TGTGCTAGCAGCCCGGACACGTTCTCTGGAAACACCATATATTTT. Its translation is CASSPDTFSGNTIYF.

V is TRBV29-1 and J is TRBJ2-3, with D possibly TRBD1 on 5 matching bases. V was cut by 4 bases and J by 0 bases, with 11 bases left in between. Germline CDR1 is SQVTM and CDR2 is ANQGSEA. The CDR3 is 14 residues long. Written as DNA, the CDR3 is TGCAGCGTTGCAGGGCTTACTAGCACAGATACGCAGTATTTT. It encodes CSVAGLTSTDTQYF.

Here the CDR3 DNA reads TGTGCCAGAAGTTTGTGGAGGCACTCCTACGAGCAGTACTTC. Translation: CARSLWRHSYEQYF. The chain carries TRBV5-6 and TRBJ2-7; tentatively, D is TRBD2 (5 bases). V was cut by 8 bases and J by 0 bases, with 15 bases left in between. The CDR3 has 14 amino acids. Germline V gene data show CDR1 as SGHDT and CDR2 as YYEEEE.

The chain employs TRBV5-6 and TRBJ2-7; the D is unclear. Germline V gives CDR1 SGHDT, CDR2 YYEEEE. V was cut by 0 bases and J by 0 bases, with 7 bases left in between. The CDR3 loop spans 14 amino acids. The DNA of the CDR3 is TGTGCCAGCAGCTTGGACGCCAGCTCCTACGAGCAGTACTTC. This sequence encodes CASSLDASSYEQYF.